This is a list of T cell receptor beta chains from one sample in a study of regulatory T cells in long-lasting Graves disease. TCRdb re-analysed the multiplex PCR reads in MiXCR, keeping a single row per CDR3 protein. The data contain 390,000 or so distinct CDR3 sequences, roughly 25% of them seen just once; the ten biggest clones take up approximately 30%. The specimen was peripheral blood mononuclear cells (PBMCs), collected when the disease was refractory, from a patient treated with antithyroid drugs. The receptors derive from a woman in her thirties or forties with Graves disease. The CDR3 runs from the conserved cysteine through the conserved F or W. The D gene is left open where the match is weak. A clone size is listed for some rows: how often the clone was seen (once, few, many), or a class if it is expanded.

size: few
V: TRBV5-1
D: .
J: TRBJ1-1
DNA: TGCGCCAGCAGGCGGAACGGGAACACTGAAGCTTTCTTT
CDR3: CASRRNGNTEAFF

size: many
V: TRBV28
D: .
J: TRBJ1-4
DNA: TGTGCCAGCAGTTTGGTGCGGAAAAATTGGGGTGAAAAACTGTTTTTT
CDR3: CASSLVRKNWGEKLFF

size: .
V: TRBV6-1
D: TRBD2
J: TRBJ2-7
DNA: TGTGCCAGCAGCCGCCCCCGACAAACCATGCGGGGGGTCATCTACGAGCAGTACTTC
CDR3: CASSRPRQTMRGVIYEQYF

size: few
V: TRBV3-1
D: .
J: TRBJ2-5
DNA: TGTGCCAGCAGCCAAGCGCTAGTTCGCCAAGAGACCCAGTACTTC
CDR3: CASSQALVRQETQYF

size: .
V: TRBV20-1
D: TRBD1
J: TRBJ2-7
DNA: TGCAGTGCTCCGGACAGGGGGGAATCCTACGAGCAGTACTTC
CDR3: CSAPDRGESYEQYF

size: few
V: TRBV4-1
D: .
J: TRBJ1-5
DNA: TGCGCCAGCAGCCTATACGACAGCCGGGAACAGCCCCAGCATTTT
CDR3: CASSLYDSREQPQHF

size: few
V: TRBV7-8
D: .
J: TRBJ2-3
DNA: TGTGCCAGCAGCTTTAGGAGGGGGCGCGGTGGGTCGAGCACAGATACGCAGTATTTT
CDR3: CASSFRRGRGGSSTDTQYF

size: .
V: TRBV7-9
D: .
J: TRBJ1-6
DNA: TGTGCCAGCAGCCAAGAAGCAGGGGAGTCCTATAATTCACCCCTCCACTTT
CDR3: CASSQEAGESYNSPLHF

size: few
V: TRBV15
D: .
J: TRBJ2-3
DNA: TGTGCCACCAGCAGAGGACAAGGCCGCACAGATACGCAGTATTTT
CDR3: CATSRGQGRTDTQYF

size: many
V: TRBV28
D: TRBD1
J: TRBJ1-2
DNA: TGTGCCAGCAGTTCACCCGGGACAGGGAGTTATGGCTACACCTTC
CDR3: CASSSPGTGSYGYTF

size: .
V: TRBV2
D: TRBD2
J: TRBJ2-3
DNA: TGTGCCAGCGGGGGGACTACCCCAAGCACAGATACGCAGTATTTT
CDR3: CASGGTTPSTDTQYF

size: many
V: TRBV28
D: .
J: TRBJ2-5
DNA: TGTGCCAGCAGTTTACCAGGGGAGGTCCAAGAGACCCAGTACTTC
CDR3: CASSLPGEVQETQYF

size: few
V: TRBV10-3
D: .
J: TRBJ2-7
DNA: TGTGCCAGCACCGGAGGGAGTAACTACGAGCAGTACTTC
CDR3: CASTGGSNYEQYF

size: few
V: TRBV11-2
D: .
J: TRBJ2-7
DNA: TGTGCCAGCCGCGATTACAGGTTCTCATCCTACGAGCAGTACTTC
CDR3: CASRDYRFSSYEQYF

size: many
V: TRBV29-1
D: .
J: TRBJ2-7
DNA: TGCAGCGTTGAGTGGTTCTACGAGCAGTACTTC
CDR3: CSVEWFYEQYF

size: .
V: TRBV2
D: .
J: TRBJ2-4
DNA: TGTGCCAGCGGCGCTGAAGGCAGCAAAAACATTCAGTACTTC
CDR3: CASGAEGSKNIQYF

size: .
V: TRBV28
D: .
J: TRBJ1-5
DNA: TGTGCCAGCAGTTTAGGTCCTCAGTCCCAGCATTTT
CDR3: CASSLGPQSQHF